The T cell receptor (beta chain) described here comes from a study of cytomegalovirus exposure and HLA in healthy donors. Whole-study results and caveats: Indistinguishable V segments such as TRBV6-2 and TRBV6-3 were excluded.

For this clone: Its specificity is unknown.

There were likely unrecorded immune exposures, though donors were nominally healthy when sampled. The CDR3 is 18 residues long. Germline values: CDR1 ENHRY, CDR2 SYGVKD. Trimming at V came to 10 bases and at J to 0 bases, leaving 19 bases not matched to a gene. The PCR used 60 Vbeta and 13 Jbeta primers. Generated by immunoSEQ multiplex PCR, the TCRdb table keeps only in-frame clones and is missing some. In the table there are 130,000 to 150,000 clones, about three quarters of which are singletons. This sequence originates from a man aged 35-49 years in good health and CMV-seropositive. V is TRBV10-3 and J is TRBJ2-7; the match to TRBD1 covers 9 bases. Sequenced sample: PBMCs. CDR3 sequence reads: CARLTSIRDRAASYEQYF. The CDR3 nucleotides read TGTGCCAGACTCACCAGTATTAGGGACAGGGCAGCCTCCTACGAGCAGTACTTC.